This TCR beta chain was retrieved from a study of CD8+ T cells in alopecia areata. Turning to the study itself: Each of the treated patients was given oral tofacitinib, 5 to 10 mg twice daily, for moderate-to-severe alopecia areata. Tofacitinib dosing lasted 6 to 18 months, which was then followed by 6 months off drug. Study outcomes and limitations: Among the cells sequenced in scalp samples are also the resident alphabeta T cells of normal skin.

In its sample, this clone was seen a few times. Its target is not known. As the sequencing template, cDNA was produced by extracting RNA and reverse transcribing it. Sequencing used immunoSEQ multiplex PCR; TCRdb keeps in-frame clones, though not all of them. The sample includes 110,000 or so clones, roughly two fifths of them seen just once. CDR1 is MDHEN, CDR2 SYDVKM, per germline. CDR3 length: 16 amino acids. Trimming took 6 bases from V and 1 from J, leaving 18 bases between them. Peripheral blood, together with lesional scalp punch biopsies, was collected from alopecia areata patients. Sequenced input: CD4+ T cells sorted from blood. This TCR came from a human donor with alopecia areata. The V and J genes are TRBV28 and TRBJ1-1; tentative D call: TRBD1 (6 bases). Here the CDR3 DNA reads TGTGCCAGCAGACCCACCCCTTCGACAGGGAACACTGAAGCTTTCTTT. Encoded protein: CASRPTPSTGNTEAFF.